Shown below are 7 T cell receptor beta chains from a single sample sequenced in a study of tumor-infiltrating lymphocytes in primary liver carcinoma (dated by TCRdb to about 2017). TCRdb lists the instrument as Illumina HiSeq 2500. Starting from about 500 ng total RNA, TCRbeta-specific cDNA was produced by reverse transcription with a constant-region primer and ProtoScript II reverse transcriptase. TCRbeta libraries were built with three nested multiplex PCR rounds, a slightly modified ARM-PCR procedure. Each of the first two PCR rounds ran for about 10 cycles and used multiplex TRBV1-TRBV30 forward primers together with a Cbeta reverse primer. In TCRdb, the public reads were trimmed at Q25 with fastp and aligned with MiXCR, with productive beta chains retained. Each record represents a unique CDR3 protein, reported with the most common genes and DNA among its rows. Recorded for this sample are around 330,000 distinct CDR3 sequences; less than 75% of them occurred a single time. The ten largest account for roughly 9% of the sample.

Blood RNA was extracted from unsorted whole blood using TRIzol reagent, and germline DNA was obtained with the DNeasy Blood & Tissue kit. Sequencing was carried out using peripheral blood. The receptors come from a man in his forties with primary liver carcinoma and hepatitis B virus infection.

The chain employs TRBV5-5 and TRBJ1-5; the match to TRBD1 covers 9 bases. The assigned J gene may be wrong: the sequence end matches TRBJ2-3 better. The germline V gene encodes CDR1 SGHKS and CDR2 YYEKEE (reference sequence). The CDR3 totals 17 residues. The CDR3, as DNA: TGTGCCAGCAGCTTAGTTAAAGCGGGACAGGGCCTTCAGCCCCAGTATTTT. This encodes CASSLVKAGQGLQPQYF.

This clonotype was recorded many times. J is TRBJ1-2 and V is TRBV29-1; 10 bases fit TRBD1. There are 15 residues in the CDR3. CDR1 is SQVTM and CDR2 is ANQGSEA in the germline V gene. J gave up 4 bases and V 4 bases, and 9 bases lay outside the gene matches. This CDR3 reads CSVGPGQGSGYGYTF. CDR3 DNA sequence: TGCAGCGTTGGGCCGGGACAGGGGTCGGGCTATGGCTACACCTTC.

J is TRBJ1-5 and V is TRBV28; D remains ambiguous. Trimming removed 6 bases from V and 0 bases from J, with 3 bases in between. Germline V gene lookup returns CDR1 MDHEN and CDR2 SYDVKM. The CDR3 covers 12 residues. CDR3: CASSFSNQPQHF. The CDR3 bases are TGTGCCAGCAGCTTTAGCAATCAGCCCCAGCATTTT. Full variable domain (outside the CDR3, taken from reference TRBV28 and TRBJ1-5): DVKVTQSSRYLVKRTGEKVFLECVQDMDHENMFWYRQDPGLGLRLIYFSYDVKMKEKGDIPEGYSVSREKKERFSLILESASTNQTSMYLCASSFSNQPQHFGDGTRLSIL.

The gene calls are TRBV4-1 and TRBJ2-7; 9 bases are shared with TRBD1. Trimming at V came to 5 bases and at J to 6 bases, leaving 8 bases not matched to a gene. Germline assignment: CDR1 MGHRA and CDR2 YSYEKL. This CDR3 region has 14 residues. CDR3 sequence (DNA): TGCGCCAGCAGCAACCGGGACAGGGAAGGCGAGCAGTACTTC. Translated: CASSNRDREGEQYF.

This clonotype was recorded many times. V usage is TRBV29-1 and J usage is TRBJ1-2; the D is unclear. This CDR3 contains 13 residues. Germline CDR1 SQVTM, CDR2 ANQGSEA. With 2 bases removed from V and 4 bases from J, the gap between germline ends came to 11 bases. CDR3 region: CSVELAGFYGYTF. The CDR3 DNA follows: TGCAGCGTTGAATTAGCCGGGTTCTATGGCTACACCTTC.

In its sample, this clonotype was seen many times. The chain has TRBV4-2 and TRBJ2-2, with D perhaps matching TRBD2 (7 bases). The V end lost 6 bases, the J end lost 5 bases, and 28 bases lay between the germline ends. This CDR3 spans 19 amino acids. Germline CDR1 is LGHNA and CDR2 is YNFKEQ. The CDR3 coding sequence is TGTGCCAGCAGTCTAGACTTGGGGGCTAGCGGAGCCGGGACCGGGGAGCTGTTTTTT. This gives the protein CASSLDLGASGAGTGELFF.

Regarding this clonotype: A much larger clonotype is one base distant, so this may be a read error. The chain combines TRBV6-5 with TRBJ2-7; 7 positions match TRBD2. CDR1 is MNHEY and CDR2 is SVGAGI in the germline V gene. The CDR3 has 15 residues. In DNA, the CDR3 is TGTGCCGGCAGTTACTCCGGGCGGGAGTGGGACGAGCAGTACTTC. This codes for CAGSYSGREWDEQYF.